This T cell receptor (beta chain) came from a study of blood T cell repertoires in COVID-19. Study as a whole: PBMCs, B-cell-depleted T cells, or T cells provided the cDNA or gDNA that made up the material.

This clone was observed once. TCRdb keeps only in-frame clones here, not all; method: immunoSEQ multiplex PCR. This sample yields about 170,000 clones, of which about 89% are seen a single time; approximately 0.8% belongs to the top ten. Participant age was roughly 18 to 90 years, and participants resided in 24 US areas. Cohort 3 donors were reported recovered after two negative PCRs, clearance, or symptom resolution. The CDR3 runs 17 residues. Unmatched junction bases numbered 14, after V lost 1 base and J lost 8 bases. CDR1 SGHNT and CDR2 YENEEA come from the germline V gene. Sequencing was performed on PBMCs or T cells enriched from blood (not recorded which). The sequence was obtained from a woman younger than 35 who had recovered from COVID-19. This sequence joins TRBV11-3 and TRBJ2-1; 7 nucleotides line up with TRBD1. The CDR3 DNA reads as TGTGCCAGCAGCTTAGGACCCCACAGGGGTTATAACGATGAGCAGTTCTTC. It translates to CASSLGPHRGYNDEQFF.